This T cell receptor (beta chain) was documented in a study of early T cells in non-severe SARS-CoV-2 infection. Overall study context: Chains were not paired, and sequencing was done on bulk RNA from unsorted whole blood.

Within the sample, this clonotype is medium-sized (0.01 to 0.1%). Its matching antigen is unknown. General study results and limits: Matching results from VDJdb favored anti-spike CD8 responses, leaving private and CD4 specificities undetected.

The TCR library protocol attached unique molecular identifiers to the individual cDNA molecules. TCRdb reanalysed the 5' RACE reads using MiXCR and keeps one entry per CDR3 protein. This sample yields 40,000 to 45,000 distinct CDR3 sequences, of which 9% to 15% are seen a single time; approximately 15% belongs to the top ten. Germline CDR1 MNHEY, CDR2 SVGEGT. V lost 6 bases, J lost 6 bases, and 8 bases lay in between. The CDR3 length is 11 residues. This chain uses TRBV6-2 or TRBV6-3 with TRBJ1-1; D unresolved. Sequencing was done on a sample of whole blood. The sequence came from an adult who was a healthcare worker with PCR-confirmed SARS-CoV-2 infection or an uninfected control (not recorded which). CDR3 bases: TGTGCCAGCAGCCCCGGGGCTGAAGCTTTCTTT. It specifies CASSPGAEAFF.